What follows are 9 T cell receptor beta chains derived from one specimen sequenced in a study of blood T cells in healthy people across ages. The use of a sample-barcoded 5' primer and a J-beta primer mix characterized a second PCR of about 7 to 12 cycles. TCRdb redid the calling of the 5' RACE reads with MiXCR, one entry per CDR3 protein. The table records approximately 1.5 million distinct CDR3 sequences, roughly 32% of them present only once. The sequenced sample consisted of blood. The receptors were gathered from a woman aged 25 to 39 in good health.

This rearrangement joins TRBV12-3 or TRBV12-4 to TRBJ2-5; D call uncertain. This CDR3 is built from 13 residues. V was trimmed by 4 bases and J by 1 base, leaving 7 bases between them. The CDR3 DNA reads TGTGCCAGCAGTTCCAACATCCAAGAGACCCAGTACTTC. Translation: CASSSNIQETQYF.

This clonotype was observed at least ten times. The chain uses TRBV27 and TRBJ1-1; TRBD1 agrees at 7 bases. The V and J ends lost 2 bases and 6 bases, in that order; junction bases with no gene match: 9. The germline V gene encodes CDR1 MNHEY and CDR2 SMNVEV (reference sequence). This CDR3 contains 15 residues. The CDR3: CASSLQFNTGAEAFF. In DNA, the CDR3 is TGTGCCAGCAGTTTACAATTCAACACAGGGGCTGAAGCTTTCTTT.

The chain combines TRBV3-1 with TRBJ2-3; 12 positions match TRBD2. Trimming at V came to 5 bases and at J to 3 bases, leaving 6 bases not matched to a gene. Germline CDR1 reads LGHDT; CDR2 reads YNNKEL (reference sequence). The CDR3 runs to 16 residues. The CDR3 is CASSSRTSGETDTQYF. The DNA for the CDR3 is TGTGCCAGCAGCTCCCGGACTAGCGGGGAGACAGATACGCAGTATTTT.

The CDR3 coding sequence is TGTGCCAGCAGCCGCTACGTAAGCTGCAATGAGCAGTTCTTC. Translated: CASSRYVSCNEQFF. The V call is TRBV4-2, the J call TRBJ2-1; D unclear. Trimming removed 4 bases from V and 6 bases from J, with 13 bases in between. The CDR3 consists of 14 residues. CDR1 is LGHNA and CDR2 is YNFKEQ in the germline V gene.

This sequence joins TRBV20-1 and TRBJ2-1, with D possibly called TRBD1 or TRBD2 (5 bases each). V was trimmed by 5 bases and J by 0 bases, leaving 11 bases between them. This CDR3 spans 14 amino acids. CDR1 and CDR2 (germline): DFQATT, SNEGSKA (reference sequence). The DNA for the CDR3 is TGCAGTGCTGTTACCGGGACCTCCTACAATGAGCAGTTCTTC. Its translation: CSAVTGTSYNEQFF.

In this sample, this clonotype turned up a few times. The chain combines TRBV29-1 with TRBJ2-7; either TRBD1 or TRBD2 may fit D (5 bases each). V was shortened by 7 bases and J by 6 bases, with 10 bases between the two germline ends. The germline gives CDR1 SQVTM, CDR2 ANQGSEA. This CDR3 is 10 amino acids long. In DNA, the CDR3 is TGCAGCGCTGGGGGTGTCGAGCAGTACTTC. Protein: CSAGGVEQYF.

The J gene is TRBJ2-1, the V gene TRBV28; 8 positions match TRBD2. V was pared by 5 bases and J by 4 bases, with 13 bases of the junction left unmatched. The germline gives CDR1 MDHEN, CDR2 SYDVKM. The CDR3 covers 17 residues. The CDR3 region has the DNA TGTGCCAGCAGTCCCGTAGAGGGTCTAGCGGGTTACAATGAGCAGTTCTTC. This translates into CASSPVEGLAGYNEQFF.

The V call is TRBV12-3 or TRBV12-4, the J call TRBJ2-7, with D perhaps TRBD2 (6 bases). V lost 3 bases, J lost 2 bases, and 14 bases lay in between. The length of the CDR3 is 15 residues. CDR3 in DNA: TGTGCCAGCAGTTTGTGGGGCGCGGGAACCTACGAGCAGTACTTC. Its protein is CASSLWGAGTYEQYF.

This clonotype occurred many times. The chain uses TRBV3-1 and TRBJ2-7; 9 bases line up with TRBD2. V shed 4 bases, J shed 0 bases, and the junction held 13 bases outside the gene matches. CDR1 is LGHDT and CDR2 is YNNKEL in the germline V gene (reference sequence). The CDR3 totals 18 residues. The CDR3 is CASSPPISGRRLSYEQYF. CDR3 bases: TGTGCCAGCAGCCCACCGATTAGCGGGAGAAGACTCTCCTACGAGCAGTACTTC.